The next 4 T cell receptor beta chains were all read from a single sample in a study of T cell repertoires in ileal Crohn's disease. The data were produced by immunoSEQ multiplex PCR, yet TCRdb's version contains in-frame clones alone and is incomplete. The sample has 1,400 or so clones; roughly 85% are singletons. The sequencing sample was made of ileal tissue. These receptors were taken from an adult with Crohn's disease.

A few counts support this clone. The V gene is TRBV9, the J gene TRBJ2-3, with 8 bases that match TRBD2. The CDR3 consists of 16 residues. In germline, CDR1 is SGDLS, CDR2 YYNGEE. After removal of 4 bases from V and 1 base from J, the junction contained 8 bases not matched to a gene. CDR3 bases: TGTGCCAGCAGCCTCACGGGACTAGGGGGCACAGATACGCAGTATTTT. Translation: CASSLTGLGGTDTQYF.

With respect to this clone: The junction does not match germline at one end; this may be a read error. The same CDR3 is also encoded by other DNA sequences in this sample. The chain employs TRBV6-6 and TRBJ2-7, with D unclear. The CDR3 loop spans 13 amino acids. The V gene's germline CDR1 is MNHNY and CDR2 SVGAGI (reference sequence). The CDR3 reads CASSYLAGYEQYF. In nucleotides, the CDR3 is TGCGCCAGCAGTTACCTCGCAGGCTACGAGCAGTACTTC.

The chain recombines TRBV21-1 with TRBJ2-7; the D call TRBD2 from the table was never checked on the DNA. TRBV21-1 is an annotated pseudogene. The CDR3 contains 15 residues. CDR3 sequence (DNA): TGTGCCAGCAGCGCCCCGGGACTTGATAAGTACGAGCAGTACTTC. Protein product: CASSAPGLDKYEQYF.

This chain uses TRBV7-6 with TRBJ2-7; 7 bases fit TRBD2. V shed 8 bases, J shed 5 bases, and the junction held 9 bases outside the gene matches. Germline-derived CDR1 and CDR2 are SGHVS and FNYEAQ. This CDR3 region has 13 residues. The CDR3, as DNA: TGTGCCAGCGCCCCAACTAGCGTCCACGAGCAGTACTTC. Translated: CASAPTSVHEQYF.